This T cell receptor beta chain originates from a study of control samples from healthy donors and cancer patients. Sequencing used immunoSEQ multiplex PCR; TCRdb keeps in-frame clones, though not all of them. Among more than 90,000 clones listed, about 89% were seen once. Germline CDR1 SGHRS, CDR2 YFSETQ. V was cut by 1 base and J by 4 bases, with 14 bases left in between. CDR3 size: 16 residues. The chain couples TRBV5-1 to TRBJ2-2, with D possibly being TRBD1 or TRBD2 (5 bases each). The sequenced material came from blood. The origin of this receptor is a man aged 25 to 40 in good health. This CDR3 reads CASSLIGQGRTGELFF. Here the CDR3 DNA reads TGCGCCAGCAGCTTGATTGGGCAGGGACGCACCGGGGAGCTGTTTTTT.